Presented here are 30 T cell receptor beta chains from one specimen sequenced in a study of graft-versus-host responses after intestinal transplantation. The antigens of these receptors remain unknown. Some clones are missing from TCRdb's copy, which holds only in-frame ones; the method was immunoSEQ multiplex PCR. The sample carries fewer than 120,000 clones, 93% recorded once. Sequenced here: unstimulated CD8+ T cells sorted from spleen or lymph node cells, sampled before intestinal transplant. Receptors were obtained from a human donor who received an intestinal transplant.

This clone was picked up one time. J is TRBJ1-1 and V is TRBV5-4, with D unclear. Trimming shortened V by 5 bases and J by 8 bases, and 10 bases separated the two germline ends. Germline CDR1 and CDR2: SGHNT and YYREEE (reference sequence). The CDR3 totals 11 residues. For the CDR3, the DNA is TGTGCCAGCAGTTCGGCTACCGAAGCTTTCTTT. Translating gives CASSSATEAFF.

The J gene is TRBJ2-1, the V gene TRBV7-3; D call uncertain. CDR1 is SGHTA, CDR2 FQGTGA, per germline. This CDR3 is 13 amino acids long. Between the trimmed V and J ends, which lost 2 bases and 6 bases, there was a span of 8 bases. The CDR3 DNA reads TGTGCCAGCAGCTTACTCGCTAGCAATGAGCAGTTCTTC. It is translated as CASSLLASNEQFF.

The rearrangement links TRBV11-2 to TRBJ1-1, with a tentative D call TRBD1 (5 bases). The germline CDR1 and CDR2 sequences are SGHAT and FQNNGV. The CDR3 contains 16 residues. Trimming took off 2 bases at V and 4 bases at J, with 17 bases between the two ends. The CDR3 DNA reads TGTGCCAGCAGCTTAAGGTCGGGGGAAAGGGGCACTGAAGCTTTCTTT. This sequence encodes CASSLRSGERGTEAFF.

The chain combines TRBV28 with TRBJ2-7, with 11 nucleotides matching TRBD2. The junction had 1 base not matched to a gene; V was cut back by 5 bases and J by 4 bases. Germline CDR1 MDHEN, CDR2 SYDVKM. CDR3 length equals 13 residues. CDR3 DNA: TGTGCCAGCAGTAGACTAGCGGGGTACGAGCAGTACTTC. Amino acids: CASSRLAGYEQYF.

This clone was seen just once. This chain uses TRBV2 with TRBJ2-7; no firm D call. The V and J ends lost 2 bases and 3 bases respectively, with 8 bases between them. The germline V gene encodes CDR1 SNHLY and CDR2 FYNNEI. CDR3 length: 13 residues. The CDR3: CASSESSLYEQYF. In nucleotides, the CDR3 is TGTGCCAGCAGTGAATCGTCCCTCTACGAGCAGTACTTC.

The chain is built from TRBV5-1 and TRBJ2-3; D perhaps matches TRBD2 (5 bases). V was clipped by 1 base and J by 6 bases, with 12 bases between them. The CDR3 has 14 residues. CDR1 SGHRS and CDR2 YFSETQ come from the germline V gene. Written as DNA, the CDR3 is TGCGCCAGCAGCTTGCTCGGAGGTGTGGATACGCAGTATTTT. The encoded protein is CASSLLGGVDTQYF.

This clone appeared a few times. This rearrangement joins TRBV19 to TRBJ2-1; D gene ambiguous. CDR1 is LNHDA and CDR2 is SQIVND in the germline V gene (reference sequence). V was trimmed by 1 base and J by 0 bases, leaving 7 bases between them. CDR3 length: 15 residues. The CDR3 protein is CASSIGRSSYNEQFF. CDR3 DNA: TGTGCCAGTAGTATAGGGCGGAGCTCCTACAATGAGCAGTTCTTC.

The CDR3 reads CATAGAPYEQYF. The CDR3 DNA follows: TGCGCCACCGCGGGAGCCCCCTACGAGCAGTACTTC. The chain combines TRBV10-2 with TRBJ2-7, with 7 bases lining up with TRBD2. The V gene end was trimmed by 10 bases and the J gene end by 2 bases; junction bases not matched to a gene: 5. The CDR3 length is 12 residues. Germline values: CDR1 WSHSY, CDR2 SAAADI.

V gene TRBV7-9 combines with J gene TRBJ2-7, with 7 bases identical to TRBD1. V trimming: 2 bases; J trimming: 2 bases; junction bases outside the gene matches: 9. The CDR3 spans 16 residues. The germline gives CDR1 SEHNR, CDR2 FQNEAQ (reference sequence). The CDR3: CASSLPRQGSPYEQYF. CDR3 in DNA: TGTGCCAGCAGCTTACCGAGACAGGGATCTCCCTACGAGCAGTACTTC. Drawing the rest from reference TRBV7-9 and TRBJ2-7, the complete variable domain is DTGVSQNPRHKITKRGQNVTFRCDPISEHNRLYWYRQTLGQGPEFLTYFQNEAQLEKSRLLSDRFSAERPKGSFSTLEIQRTEQGDSAMYLCASSLPRQGSPYEQYFGPGTRLTVT.

The chain's CDR3 is CASSAPFRSEHIYGYTF. CDR3 nucleotides: TGTGCCAGCAGCGCCCCTTTTCGGTCAGAACATATCTATGGCTACACCTTC. The chain recombines TRBV6-9 with TRBJ1-2; D remains unclear. The V and J ends lost 6 bases and 4 bases respectively, with 24 bases between them. Germline CDR1 reads MNHGY; CDR2 reads SVAAGI. The CDR3 totals 17 residues.

This chain uses TRBV7-9 with TRBJ2-1, with 9 bases identical to TRBD2. CDR1 and CDR2 from the germline V gene are SEHNR and FQNEAQ (reference sequence). The ends lost 7 bases at V and 7 bases at J; junction bases unmatched: 14. This CDR3 spans 16 amino acids. The CDR3 bases are TGTGCCAGCACCATCGCGTCTAGCGGGATATCAAATGAGCAGTTCTTC. Its translation is CASTIASSGISNEQFF.

In its sample, this clone was seen once. The rearrangement joins TRBV2 to TRBJ2-3; 10 bases are a match to TRBD1. The CDR3 extends over 14 amino acids. The germline gives CDR1 SNHLY, CDR2 FYNNEI. V dropped 6 bases and J dropped 6; count of bases not matched to a gene: 6. The CDR3: CASSPGQGLDTQYF. CDR3 coding DNA: TGTGCCAGCAGCCCGGGACAGGGGTTGGATACGCAGTATTTT.

This clone was detected once. This chain joins TRBV11-1 and TRBJ1-1; 9 bases are a match to TRBD1. The ends lost 4 bases at V and 4 bases at J; junction bases unmatched: 4. This CDR3 is 14 amino acids long. Per germline, CDR1 SGHAT and CDR2 FQDESV (reference sequence). CDR3 residues: CASSYGQGLTEAFF. DNA of the CDR3: TGTGCCAGCAGCTACGGACAGGGGCTCACTGAAGCTTTCTTT.

The chain joins TRBV30 to TRBJ2-5, with 9 positions matching TRBD2. The V and J ends lost 0 bases and 9 bases, in that order; junction bases with no gene match: 8. Germline CDR1 is GTSNPN and CDR2 is SVGIG (reference sequence). The CDR3 is 14 amino acids. CDR3 amino acids: CAWSVDSGRPPQYF. The CDR3 bases are TGTGCCTGGAGTGTCGACAGCGGGAGGCCCCCCCAGTACTTC.

The chain joins TRBV5-6 to TRBJ1-3, with D unresolved. CDR1 and CDR2 (germline): SGHDT, YYEEEE. The CDR3 consists of 14 residues. The ends were cut back, 0 bases at V and 2 bases at J, with 6 bases in the middle. The CDR3 coding sequence is TGTGCCAGCAGCTTGGGGCGCGCTGGAAACACCATATATTTT. It yields the protein CASSLGRAGNTIYF.

The chain's CDR3 is CASSLTPQDPWDTQYF. The CDR3 DNA is TGTGCCAGCTCCCTCACGCCTCAGGACCCCTGGGATACGCAGTATTTT. The chain carries TRBV18 and TRBJ2-3, with D uncertain. Germline V gene lookup returns CDR1 KGHSH and CDR2 LQKENI. This CDR3 spans 16 amino acids. Trimming took 6 bases from V and 6 from J, leaving 22 bases between them.

This chain connects TRBV6-1 to TRBJ1-1, with TRBD1 matching 7 bases. The V gene's germline CDR1 is MNHNS and CDR2 SASEGT. V dropped 6 bases and J dropped 7; count of bases not matched to a gene: 5. This CDR3 comprises 12 residues. DNA of the CDR3: TGTGCCAGCAGCCTGGGACAGAATGAAGCTTTCTTT. Translating gives CASSLGQNEAFF.

V and J are TRBV5-8 and TRBJ2-7; 8 bases line up with TRBD2. The CDR3 has 14 residues. V lost 6 bases and J lost 4; bases outside the gene matches: 9. Germline-derived CDR1 and CDR2 are SGHTS and YDEGEE. In DNA, the CDR3 is TGTGCCAGCACGCCAGCGGGAGCAGGTTACGAGCAGTACTTC. Translated, it gives CASTPAGAGYEQYF.

The V gene is TRBV18, the J gene TRBJ1-1, with D hard to call. CDR3 length: 14 residues. V shed 3 bases and J shed 1 base, with 9 bases lying between them. Germline-derived CDR1 and CDR2 are KGHSH and LQKENI. This chain's CDR3 is CASSPPQQNTEAFF. DNA for the CDR3: TGTGCCAGCTCACCTCCCCAGCAGAACACTGAAGCTTTCTTT.

The chain carries TRBV6-5 and TRBJ2-3; 8 bases fit TRBD2. Germline CDR1 reads MNHEY; CDR2 reads SVGAGI. CDR3 size: 16 residues. With 0 bases clipped from V and 3 bases from J, the junction kept 5 bases outside the gene matches. This chain's CDR3 is CASSYSTGGGTDTQYF. CDR3 nucleotide sequence: TGTGCCAGCAGTTACTCGACGGGAGGGGGGACAGATACGCAGTATTTT.

J is TRBJ2-7 and V is TRBV27; D might be TRBD1 (5 bases). The CDR3 contains 15 residues. V shed 3 bases and J shed 2 bases, with 14 bases lying between them. The V gene's germline CDR1 is MNHEY and CDR2 SMNVEV (reference sequence). The CDR3 sequence is CASSFKDSAPYEQYF. The CDR3, as DNA: TGTGCCAGCAGTTTTAAAGACAGCGCACCCTACGAGCAGTACTTC.

V usage is TRBV19 and J usage is TRBJ2-2, with 8 bases identical to TRBD2. The CDR3 has 15 residues. CDR1 is LNHDA and CDR2 is SQIVND in the germline V gene (reference sequence). Trimming at V came to 5 bases and at J to 8 bases, leaving 10 bases not matched to a gene. The DNA of the CDR3 is TGTGCCAGTAGTCCAATAGCGGGGCGAAGTGGGGAGCTGTTTTTT. It specifies CASSPIAGRSGELFF.

The chain couples TRBV7-9 to TRBJ2-5; no firm D call. V lost 8 bases and J 3 bases, leaving 10 bases between the germline ends. Germline V gene sequence: CDR1 SEHNR, CDR2 FQNEAQ (reference sequence). CDR3 length: 12 amino acids. CDR3 loop: CASSDVKETQYF. The CDR3 region has the DNA TGTGCCAGCTCGGACGTTAAAGAGACCCAGTACTTC. Complete variable domain (other parts from reference TRBV7-9 and TRBJ2-5): DTGVSQNPRHKITKRGQNVTFRCDPISEHNRLYWYRQTLGQGPEFLTYFQNEAQLEKSRLLSDRFSAERPKGSFSTLEIQRTEQGDSAMYLCASSDVKETQYFGPGTRLLVL.

This chain connects TRBV7-8 to TRBJ1-4, with D perhaps matching TRBD1 (6 bases). Germline CDR1 reads SGHVS; CDR2 reads FQNEAQ. V lost 3 bases and J 8 bases, leaving 16 bases between the germline ends. This CDR3 contains 15 residues. As DNA, the CDR3 is TGTGCCAGCAGCTTCCTAGGGGGAAGTAAGGAAAAACTGTTTTTT. This codes for CASSFLGGSKEKLFF.

V gene TRBV13 combines with J gene TRBJ2-1, with a possible D match to TRBD1 (5 bases). The CDR3 covers 18 residues. Trimming stripped 0 bases from V and 9 bases from J, with 24 bases between. Germline V gene sequence: CDR1 PRHDT, CDR2 FYEKMQ (reference sequence). CDR3 loop: CASSLGLSGQGKGSEQFF. DNA of the CDR3: TGTGCCAGCAGCTTAGGCCTAAGTGGGCAGGGTAAGGGAAGTGAGCAGTTCTTC.

The gene calls are TRBV5-1 and TRBJ2-1, with no clear D. CDR1 is SGHRS and CDR2 is YFSETQ in the germline V gene. Trimming removed 2 bases at V and 0 bases at J, with 6 bases between. The CDR3 runs to 14 residues. The CDR3 loop is CASSLTSSYNEQFF. For the CDR3, the DNA is TGCGCCAGCAGCTTAACAAGCTCCTACAATGAGCAGTTCTTC.

This clone was seen a few times. The chain links TRBV6-5 to TRBJ1-1; D gene unclear. This CDR3 has 13 amino acids. Germline-derived CDR1 and CDR2 are MNHEY and SVGAGI. Trimming shortened V by 5 bases and J by 1 base, and 8 bases separated the two germline ends. CDR3 DNA: TGTGCCAGCAGTCTGACGGGGAACACTGAAGCTTTCTTT. Protein sequence: CASSLTGNTEAFF.

The chain couples TRBV5-1 to TRBJ2-3; the D gene is possibly TRBD2 (5 bases). Trimming took off 1 base at V and 0 bases at J, with 6 bases between the two ends. The germline CDR1 and CDR2 sequences are SGHRS and YFSETQ. CDR3 size: 14 residues. The CDR3 region has the DNA TGCGCCAGCAGCTTGCGGGGTAGCACAGATACGCAGTATTTT. It encodes CASSLRGSTDTQYF.

The CDR3, as DNA: TGTGCCAGCAGCACAGGGTGGGGCAATCAGCCCCAGCATTTT. This encodes CASSTGWGNQPQHF. The gene calls are TRBV7-8 and TRBJ1-5; D may be TRBD1 (6 bases). CDR1 and CDR2 (germline): SGHVS, FQNEAQ. The length of the CDR3 is 14 residues. Between the trimmed V and J ends, which lost 5 bases and 2 bases, there was a span of 10 bases.

This chain links TRBV9 with TRBJ2-7; 11 nucleotides align to TRBD2. CDR3 length: 15 amino acids. Trimming cost V 4 bases and J 2 bases; bases outside gene matches: 5. From germline, CDR1 is SGDLS and CDR2 YYNGEE. The chain's CDR3 is CASSPLAGDTYEQYF. The CDR3 coding sequence is TGTGCCAGCAGCCCACTAGCGGGAGACACCTACGAGCAGTACTTC.